Following are 16 T cell receptor beta chains from one sample sequenced in a study of long-term antiretroviral therapy in people with HIV. Sequencing relied on immunoSEQ assay v3.0, run at survey level. Clones were read by immunoSEQ multiplex PCR, and TCRdb kept only the in-frame ones, dropping some. The table lists some 16,000 clones, about 80% of them singletons. The starting material was unsorted PBMCs, obtained 2.1 years after starting antiretroviral therapy. The receptors derive from a man aged 35 to 55 with HIV.

The CDR3, as DNA: TGTGCCATCCCCGGGAGGGATCCTCTCTATTCACCCCTCCACTTT. It translates to CAIPGRDPLYSPLHF. The V and J genes are TRBV10-3 and TRBJ1-6; D gene unclear. The CDR3 covers 15 residues. V was pared by 8 bases and J by 8 bases, with 19 bases between. Germline CDR1 reads ENHRY; CDR2 reads SYGVKD.

The chain has TRBV11-2 and TRBJ2-1; D is perhaps TRBD1 (5 bases). The CDR3 spans 14 residues. V gave up 0 bases and J gave up 9 bases, with 12 bases separating them. Germline CDR1 is SGHAT and CDR2 is FQNNGV. The CDR3 region is CASSLDRGYGEQFF. As DNA, the CDR3 is TGTGCCAGCAGCTTAGATAGGGGCTACGGTGAGCAGTTCTTC.

The chain joins TRBV29-1 to TRBJ2-3; maybe TRBD1 (5 bases). Trimming shortened V by 2 bases and J by 5 bases, and 11 bases separated the two germline ends. The CDR3 has 13 amino acids. From germline, CDR1 is SQVTM and CDR2 ANQGSEA. This chain's CDR3 is CSVEWGVLDTQYF. The CDR3 DNA sequence: TGCAGCGTTGAATGGGGCGTCCTAGATACGCAGTATTTT.

The V call is TRBV9, the J call TRBJ1-3; D is ambiguous. Trimming pared 3 bases from V and 4 bases from J, leaving 14 bases between. Germline V gives CDR1 SGDLS, CDR2 YYNGEE. The CDR3 is 15 amino acids. CDR3 protein: CASSASPLTGNTIYF. As DNA, the CDR3 is TGTGCCAGCAGCGCCTCCCCCTTAACAGGAAACACCATATATTTT.

The chain joins TRBV5-4 to TRBJ1-1, with D unclear. Germline assignment: CDR1 SGHNT and CDR2 YYREEE (reference sequence). The CDR3 contains 16 residues. V lost 0 bases to trimming and J lost 0 bases, with 12 bases between them. CDR3: CASSLDGLEMNTEAFF. For the CDR3, the DNA is TGTGCCAGCAGCTTGGATGGGTTGGAAATGAACACTGAAGCTTTCTTT.

The count of this clone is one. The J gene is TRBJ2-2, the V gene TRBV9; D is ambiguous. This CDR3 is built from 14 residues. Trimming took 3 bases from V and 2 from J, leaving 8 bases between them. The germline CDR1 and CDR2 sequences are SGDLS and YYNGEE. The CDR3, as DNA: TGTGCCAGCAGCGCCTCCTCTAACACCGGGGAGCTGTTTTTT. Its protein product is CASSASSNTGELFF.

The J gene is TRBJ2-1, the V gene TRBV19, with 7 bases aligning to TRBD1. V dropped 2 bases and J dropped 6; count of bases not matched to a gene: 4. The CDR3 runs to 14 residues. Germline V CDR1 and CDR2: LNHDA, SQIVND (reference sequence). This CDR3 reads CASSIWDSSNEQFF. CDR3 DNA sequence: TGTGCCAGTAGTATATGGGACAGTAGCAATGAGCAGTTCTTC.

This chain uses TRBV6-1 with TRBJ1-2; no clear D. Germline-derived CDR1 and CDR2 are MNHNS and SASEGT. V was clipped by 8 bases and J by 4 bases, with 8 bases between them. The CDR3 spans 11 residues. As DNA, the CDR3 is TGTGCCAGCCCAGGTGTCTATGGCTACACCTTC. It specifies CASPGVYGYTF.

V is TRBV5-6 and J is TRBJ1-3; D is uncertain. Trimming took 2 bases from V and 1 from J, leaving 7 bases between them. CDR1 SGHDT and CDR2 YYEEEE come from the germline V gene. CDR3 size: 14 residues. The CDR3 DNA sequence: TGTGCCAGCAGCTTACGGGCGTCTGGAAACACCATATATTTT. It codes for CASSLRASGNTIYF.

This chain connects TRBV27 to TRBJ2-1; D remains unclear. Between the trimmed V and J ends, which lost 5 bases and 6 bases, there was a span of 5 bases. This CDR3 region has 11 residues. Per germline, CDR1 MNHEY and CDR2 SMNVEV (reference sequence). The CDR3: CASSQANEQFF. DNA for the CDR3: TGTGCCAGCAGTCAGGCCAATGAGCAGTTCTTC.

V usage is TRBV1 and J usage is TRBJ2-3; the listed D gene, TRBD2, was not tested against the DNA. TRBV1 is designated a pseudogene. The CDR3 extends over 17 amino acids. This CDR3 reads CTSSHGPPTSPTDTQYF. For the CDR3, the DNA is TGCACCAGCAGCCACGGTCCCCCTACCTCGCCCACAGATACGCAGTATTTT.

The chain employs TRBV7-8 and TRBJ1-3; D ambiguous. Germline CDR1 is SGHVS and CDR2 is FQNEAQ. V lost 0 bases and J lost 0, with 9 bases in between. The CDR3 is 16 residues long. The CDR3, as DNA: TGTGCCAGCAGCTTAGCGTCCAGTGACTCTGGAAACACCATATATTTT. This encodes CASSLASSDSGNTIYF.

The gene calls are TRBV7-9 and TRBJ1-1; D uncertain. Germline V CDR1 and CDR2: SEHNR, FQNEAQ (reference sequence). This CDR3 has 11 amino acids. V was clipped by 8 bases and J by 0 bases, with 4 bases between them. The CDR3 is CASQLNTEAFF. The CDR3 DNA follows: TGTGCCAGCCAGTTGAACACTGAAGCTTTCTTT.

This chain connects TRBV19 to TRBJ1-6, with 7 bases lining up with TRBD1. Per the germline V gene, CDR1 is LNHDA and CDR2 is SQIVND (reference sequence). The V gene end was trimmed by 5 bases and the J gene end by 9 bases; junction bases not matched to a gene: 10. This CDR3 contains 15 residues. The DNA for the CDR3 is TGTGCCAGTAGTCCCTTCGACAGGGTCGGTTCACCCCTCCACTTT. It codes for CASSPFDRVGSPLHF.

The rearrangement joins TRBV4-1 to TRBJ2-1; D is possibly TRBD2 (6 bases). The CDR3 totals 14 residues. V lost 4 bases, J lost 0 bases, and 7 bases lay in between. Germline lookup yields CDR1 MGHRA and CDR2 YSYEKL. The CDR3 DNA is TGCGCCAGCAGCCCGCGGGACTCCTACAATGAGCAGTTCTTC. Translating gives CASSPRDSYNEQFF.

The V call is TRBV5-1, the J call TRBJ1-1; 8 bases agree with TRBD1. J gave up 4 bases and V 0 bases, and 2 bases lay outside the gene matches. Germline CDR1 and CDR2: SGHRS and YFSETQ. The CDR3 totals 14 residues. Here the CDR3 reads CASSLGQGFTEAFF. The CDR3 bases are TGCGCCAGCAGCTTGGGACAGGGGTTCACTGAAGCTTTCTTT.